This TCR beta chain was profiled in a study of vaccination effects on CD4 cells after COVID-19. As concerns this clone: Its antigen remains unknown.

Peptide-pool stimulation followed by sequencing identified expanded antigen-specific CD4+ clonotypes in the ViraFEST assay. Cells that had been cultured for roughly ten days were the source of isolated CD4+ T cells. Two-dose vaccination with either BNT162b2 or mRNA-1273 was given to the participants. The table came from immunoSEQ multiplex PCR; TCRdb's copy has only in-frame clones and leaves some out. The repertoire holds tens of thousands of clones, approximately 64% seen once, with roughly 8.4% in the top ten. Material: CD4+ T cells from PBMCs cultured with SARS-CoV-2 spike peptides, obtained after COVID-19 vaccination. This receptor was taken from a human donor who received a COVID-19 vaccine.

CDR3 protein: CASSIEPDRGNTIYF. The CDR3 DNA sequence: TGTGCCAGTAGTATAGAGCCCGACAGGGGCAACACCATATATTTT. The rearrangement links TRBV19 to TRBJ1-3; 8 bases are a match to TRBD1. This CDR3 has 15 residues. Germline CDR1 is LNHDA and CDR2 is SQIVND (reference sequence). J was trimmed by 7 bases and V by 0 bases; bases with no gene match: 5.